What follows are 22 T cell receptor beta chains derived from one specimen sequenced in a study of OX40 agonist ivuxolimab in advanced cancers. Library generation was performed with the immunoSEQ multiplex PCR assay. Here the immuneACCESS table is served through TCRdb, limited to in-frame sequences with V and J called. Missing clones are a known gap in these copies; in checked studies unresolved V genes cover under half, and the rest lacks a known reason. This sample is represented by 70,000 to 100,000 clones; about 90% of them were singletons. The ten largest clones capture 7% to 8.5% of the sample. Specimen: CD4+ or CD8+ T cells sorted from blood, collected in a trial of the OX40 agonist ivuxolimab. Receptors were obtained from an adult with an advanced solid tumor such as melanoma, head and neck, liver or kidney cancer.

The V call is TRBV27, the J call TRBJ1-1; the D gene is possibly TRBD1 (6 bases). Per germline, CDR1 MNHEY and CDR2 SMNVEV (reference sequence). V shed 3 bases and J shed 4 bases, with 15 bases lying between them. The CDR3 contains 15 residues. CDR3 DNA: TGTGCCAGCAGTTTGGGAGGGGGTCTGGGCACTGAAGCTTTCTTT. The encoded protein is CASSLGGGLGTEAFF.

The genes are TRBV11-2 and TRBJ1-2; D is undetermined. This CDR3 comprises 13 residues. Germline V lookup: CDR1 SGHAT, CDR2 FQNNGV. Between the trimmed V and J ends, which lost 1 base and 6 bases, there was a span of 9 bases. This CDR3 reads CASSLGRSDGYTF. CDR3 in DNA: TGTGCCAGCAGCTTAGGACGGTCGGATGGCTACACCTTC.

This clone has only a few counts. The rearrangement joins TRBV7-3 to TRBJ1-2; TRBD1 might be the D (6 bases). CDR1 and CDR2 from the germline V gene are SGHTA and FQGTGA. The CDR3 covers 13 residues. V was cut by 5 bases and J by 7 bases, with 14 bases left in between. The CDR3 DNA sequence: TGTGCCAGCAGCCGGACAGTGGGAGGTGGCTACACCTTC. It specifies CASSRTVGGGYTF.

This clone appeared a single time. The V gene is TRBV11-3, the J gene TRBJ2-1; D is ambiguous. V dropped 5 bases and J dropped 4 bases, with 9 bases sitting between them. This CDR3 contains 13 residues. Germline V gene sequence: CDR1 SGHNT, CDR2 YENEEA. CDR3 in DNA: TGTGCCAGCAGCCACATACGATACAATGAGCAGTTCTTC. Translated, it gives CASSHIRYNEQFF.

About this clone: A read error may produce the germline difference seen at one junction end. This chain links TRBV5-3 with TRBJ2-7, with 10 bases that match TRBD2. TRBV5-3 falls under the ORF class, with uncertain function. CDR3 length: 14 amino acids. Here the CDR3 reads CASSLLAGEDEQYF. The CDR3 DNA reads TGCGCCAGCAGCCTCCTAGCGGGAGAAGACGAGCAGTACTTC.

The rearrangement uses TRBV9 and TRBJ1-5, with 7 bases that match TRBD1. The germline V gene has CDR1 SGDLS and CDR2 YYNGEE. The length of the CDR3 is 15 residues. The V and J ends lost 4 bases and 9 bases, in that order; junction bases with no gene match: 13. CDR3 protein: CASSSHGQGDLPQHF. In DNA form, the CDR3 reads TGTGCCAGCAGCTCACATGGGCAGGGGGATCTGCCCCAGCATTTT.

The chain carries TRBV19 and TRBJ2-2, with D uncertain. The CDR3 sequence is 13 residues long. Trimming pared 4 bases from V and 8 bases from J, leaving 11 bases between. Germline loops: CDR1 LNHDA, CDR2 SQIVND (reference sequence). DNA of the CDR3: TGTGCCAGTAGTAACCCCCCTATGGGGGAGCTGTTTTTT. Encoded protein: CASSNPPMGELFF.

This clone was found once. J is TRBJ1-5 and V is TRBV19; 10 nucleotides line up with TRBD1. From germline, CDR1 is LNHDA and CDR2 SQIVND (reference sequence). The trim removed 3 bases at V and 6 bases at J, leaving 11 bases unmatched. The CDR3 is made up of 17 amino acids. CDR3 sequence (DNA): TGTGCCAGTAGTATTATCGGGACAGGGGCTATTGGTCAGCCCCAGCATTTT. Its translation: CASSIIGTGAIGQPQHF. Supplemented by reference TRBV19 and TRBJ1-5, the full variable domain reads DGGITQSPKYLFRKEGQNVTLSCEQNLNHDAMYWYRQDPGQGLRLIYYSQIVNDFQKGDIAEGYSVSREKKESFPLTVTSAQKNPTAFYLCASSIIGTGAIGQPQHFGDGTRLSIL.

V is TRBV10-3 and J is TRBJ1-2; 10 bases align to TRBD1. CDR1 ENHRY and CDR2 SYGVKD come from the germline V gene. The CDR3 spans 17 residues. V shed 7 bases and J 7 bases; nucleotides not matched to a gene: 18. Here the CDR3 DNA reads TGTGCCATCACCGAACCAGGATCCGGGACAGGGGAAAGTGGCTACACCTTC. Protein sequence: CAITEPGSGTGESGYTF.

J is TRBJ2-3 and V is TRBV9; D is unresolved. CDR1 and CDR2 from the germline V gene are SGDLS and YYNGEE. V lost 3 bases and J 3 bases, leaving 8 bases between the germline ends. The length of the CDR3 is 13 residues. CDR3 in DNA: TGTGCCAGCAGCGGAGACCTTACAGATACGCAGTATTTT. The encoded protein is CASSGDLTDTQYF.

CDR3 coding DNA: TGTGCCAGCAGCTTGACAGGGGACTATGGCTACACCTTC. Its translation: CASSLTGDYGYTF. This chain joins TRBV7-4 and TRBJ1-2; 8 nucleotides agree with TRBD1. V shed 3 bases, J shed 3 bases, and the junction held 0 bases outside the gene matches. Per germline, CDR1 SGHVT and CDR2 SQSDAQ. The CDR3 covers 13 residues.

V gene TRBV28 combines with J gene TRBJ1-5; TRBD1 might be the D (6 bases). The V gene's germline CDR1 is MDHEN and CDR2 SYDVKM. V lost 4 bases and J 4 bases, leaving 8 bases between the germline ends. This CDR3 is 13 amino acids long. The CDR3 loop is CASSYQGNQPQHF. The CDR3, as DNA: TGTGCCAGCAGTTACCAGGGGAATCAGCCCCAGCATTTT.

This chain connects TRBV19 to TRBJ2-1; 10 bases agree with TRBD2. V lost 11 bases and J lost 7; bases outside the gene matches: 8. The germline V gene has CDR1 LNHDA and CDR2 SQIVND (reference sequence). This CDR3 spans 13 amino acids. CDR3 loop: CAVTGTSVNEQFF. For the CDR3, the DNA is TGTGCCGTAACCGGGACTAGCGTTAATGAGCAGTTCTTC.

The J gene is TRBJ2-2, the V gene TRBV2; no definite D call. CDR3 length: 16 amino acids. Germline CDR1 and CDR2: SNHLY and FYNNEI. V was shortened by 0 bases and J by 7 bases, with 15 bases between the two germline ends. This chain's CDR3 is CASSEASERFGGELFF. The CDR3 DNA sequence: TGTGCCAGCAGTGAAGCGTCGGAGCGTTTTGGCGGGGAGCTGTTTTTT.

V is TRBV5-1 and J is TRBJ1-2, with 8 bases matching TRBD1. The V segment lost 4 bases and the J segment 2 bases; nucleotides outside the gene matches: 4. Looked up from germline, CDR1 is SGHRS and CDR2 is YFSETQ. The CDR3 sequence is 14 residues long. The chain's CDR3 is CASSGSGGNYGYTF. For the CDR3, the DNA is TGCGCCAGCAGCGGATCAGGGGGCAACTATGGCTACACCTTC.

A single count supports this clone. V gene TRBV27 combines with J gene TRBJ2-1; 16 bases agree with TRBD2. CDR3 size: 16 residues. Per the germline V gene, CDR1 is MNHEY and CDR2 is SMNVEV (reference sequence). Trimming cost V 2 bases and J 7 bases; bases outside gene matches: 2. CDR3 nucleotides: TGTGCCAGCAGTTTAGGGACTAGCGGGAGGGATAATGAGCAGTTCTTC. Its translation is CASSLGTSGRDNEQFF.

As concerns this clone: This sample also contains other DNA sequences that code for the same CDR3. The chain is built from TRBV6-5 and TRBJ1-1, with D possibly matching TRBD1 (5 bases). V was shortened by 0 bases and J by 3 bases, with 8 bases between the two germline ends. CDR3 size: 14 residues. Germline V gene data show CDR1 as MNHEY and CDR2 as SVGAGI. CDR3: CASSYSRGDTEAFF. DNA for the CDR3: TGTGCCAGCAGTTACTCGAGGGGAGACACTGAAGCTTTCTTT.

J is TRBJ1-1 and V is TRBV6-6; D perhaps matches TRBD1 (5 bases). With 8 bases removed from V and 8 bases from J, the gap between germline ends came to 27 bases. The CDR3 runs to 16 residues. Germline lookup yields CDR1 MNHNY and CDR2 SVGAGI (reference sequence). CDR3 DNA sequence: TGTGCCAGCTACGCCGACAATGGGGCAGGCGGGAAAGAAGCTTTCTTT. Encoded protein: CASYADNGAGGKEAFF.

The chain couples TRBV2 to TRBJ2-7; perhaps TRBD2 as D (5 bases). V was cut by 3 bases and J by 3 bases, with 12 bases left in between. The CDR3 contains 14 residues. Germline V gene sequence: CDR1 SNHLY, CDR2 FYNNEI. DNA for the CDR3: TGTGCCAGCAGTGACGCGGGCTCCTTCTACGAGCAGTACTTC. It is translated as CASSDAGSFYEQYF. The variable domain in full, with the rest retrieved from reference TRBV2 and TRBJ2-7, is EPEVTQTPSHQVTQMGQEVILRCVPISNHLYFYWYRQILGQKVEFLVSFYNNEISEKSEIFDDQFSVERPDGSNFTLKIRSTKLEDSAMYFCASSDAGSFYEQYFGPGTRLTVT.

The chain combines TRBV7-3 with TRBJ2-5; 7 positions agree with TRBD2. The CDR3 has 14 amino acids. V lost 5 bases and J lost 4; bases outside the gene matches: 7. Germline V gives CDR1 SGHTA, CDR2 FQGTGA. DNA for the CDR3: TGTGCCAGCAGCCCGCATGGGGGGGGAGAGACCCAGTACTTC. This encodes CASSPHGGGETQYF.

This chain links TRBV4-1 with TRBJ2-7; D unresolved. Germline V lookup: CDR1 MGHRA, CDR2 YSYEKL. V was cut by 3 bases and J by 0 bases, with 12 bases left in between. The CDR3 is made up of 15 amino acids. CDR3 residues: CASSQSGHSSYEQYF. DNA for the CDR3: TGCGCCAGCAGCCAGAGTGGGCATAGCTCCTACGAGCAGTACTTC.

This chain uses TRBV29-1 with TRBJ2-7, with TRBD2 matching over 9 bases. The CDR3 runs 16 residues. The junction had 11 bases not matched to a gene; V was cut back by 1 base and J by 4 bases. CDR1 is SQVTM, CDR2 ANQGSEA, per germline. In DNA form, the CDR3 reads TGCAGCGTTGAAGGTCCTAGCGGGAAACCAGATTACGAGCAGTACTTC. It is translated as CSVEGPSGKPDYEQYF.